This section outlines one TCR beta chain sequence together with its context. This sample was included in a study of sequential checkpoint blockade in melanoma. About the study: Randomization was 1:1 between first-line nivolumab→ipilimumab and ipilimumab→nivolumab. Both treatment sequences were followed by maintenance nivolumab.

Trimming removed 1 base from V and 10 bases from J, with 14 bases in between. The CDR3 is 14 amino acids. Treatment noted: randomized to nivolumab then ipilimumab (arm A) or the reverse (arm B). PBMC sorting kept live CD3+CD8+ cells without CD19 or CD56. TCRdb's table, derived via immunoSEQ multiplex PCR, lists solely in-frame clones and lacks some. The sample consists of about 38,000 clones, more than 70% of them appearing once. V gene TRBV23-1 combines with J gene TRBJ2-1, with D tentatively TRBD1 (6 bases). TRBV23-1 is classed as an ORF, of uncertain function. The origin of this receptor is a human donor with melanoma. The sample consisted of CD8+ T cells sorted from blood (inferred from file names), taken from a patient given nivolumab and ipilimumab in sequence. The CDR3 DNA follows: TGCGCCAGCAGTCAATATCCAGGGGAAGGGGAGCAGTTCTTC. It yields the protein CASSQYPGEGEQFF.